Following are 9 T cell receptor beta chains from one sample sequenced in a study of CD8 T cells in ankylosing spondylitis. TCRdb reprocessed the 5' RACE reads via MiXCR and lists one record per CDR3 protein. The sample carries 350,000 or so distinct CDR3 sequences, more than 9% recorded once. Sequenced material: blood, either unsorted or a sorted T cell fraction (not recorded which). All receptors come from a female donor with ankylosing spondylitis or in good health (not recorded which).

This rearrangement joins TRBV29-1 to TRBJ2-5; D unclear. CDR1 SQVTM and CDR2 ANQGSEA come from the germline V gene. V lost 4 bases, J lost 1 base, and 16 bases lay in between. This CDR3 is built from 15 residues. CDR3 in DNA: TGCAGCGTTGTCCCTAGGTGGGCCCCCCAAGAGACCCAGTACTTC. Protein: CSVVPRWAPQETQYF.

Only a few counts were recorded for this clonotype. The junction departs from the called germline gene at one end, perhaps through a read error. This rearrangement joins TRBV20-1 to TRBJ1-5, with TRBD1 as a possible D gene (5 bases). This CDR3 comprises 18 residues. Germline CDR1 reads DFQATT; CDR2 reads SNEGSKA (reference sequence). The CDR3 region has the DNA TGCTGTGCTAGAGATGGGGCAGGTATAGGATTTAGCAATCAGCCCCAGCATTTT. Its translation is CCARDGAGIGFSNQPQHF.

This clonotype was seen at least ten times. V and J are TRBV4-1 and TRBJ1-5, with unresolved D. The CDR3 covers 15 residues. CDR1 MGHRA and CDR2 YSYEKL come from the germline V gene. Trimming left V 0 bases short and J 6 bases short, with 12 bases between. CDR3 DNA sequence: TGCGCCAGCAGCCAAGATGGGAGAGTAGGTCAGCCCCAGCATTTT. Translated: CASSQDGRVGQPQHF.

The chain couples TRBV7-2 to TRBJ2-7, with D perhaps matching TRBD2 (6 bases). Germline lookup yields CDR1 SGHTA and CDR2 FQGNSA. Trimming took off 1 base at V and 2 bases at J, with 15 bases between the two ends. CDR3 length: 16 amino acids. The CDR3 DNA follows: TGTGCCAGCAGCTTAGATCGGGTAGCGGCTACCTACGAGCAGTACTTC. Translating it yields CASSLDRVAATYEQYF. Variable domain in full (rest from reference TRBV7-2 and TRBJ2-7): GAGVSQSPSNKVTEKGKDVELRCDPISGHTALYWYRQSLGQGLEFLIYFQGNSAPDKSGLPSDRFSAERTGGSVSTLTIQRTQQEDSAVYLCASSLDRVAATYEQYFGPGTRLTVT.

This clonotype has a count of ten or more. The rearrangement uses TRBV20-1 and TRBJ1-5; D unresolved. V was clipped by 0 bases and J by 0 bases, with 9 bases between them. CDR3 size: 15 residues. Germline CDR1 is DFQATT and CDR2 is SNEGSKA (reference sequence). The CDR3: CSARENSDSNQPQHF. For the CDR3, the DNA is TGCAGTGCTAGAGAAAACAGTGATAGCAATCAGCCCCAGCATTTT.

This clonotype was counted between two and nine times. The CDR3 here is CASSHATGLPTWDEQFF. CDR3 coding DNA: TGTGCCAGCAGTCATGCTACGGGACTCCCAACTTGGGATGAGCAGTTCTTC. V and J are TRBV6-2 or TRBV6-3 and TRBJ2-1; maybe TRBD2 (6 bases). V dropped 5 bases and J dropped 8 bases, with 25 bases sitting between them. The germline CDR1 and CDR2 sequences are MNHEY and SVGEGT. The CDR3 is 17 amino acids.

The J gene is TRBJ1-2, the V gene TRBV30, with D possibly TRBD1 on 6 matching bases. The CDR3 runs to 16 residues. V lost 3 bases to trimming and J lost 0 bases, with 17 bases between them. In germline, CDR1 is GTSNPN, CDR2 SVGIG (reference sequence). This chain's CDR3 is CAWSASPGTTNYGYTF. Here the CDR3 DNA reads TGTGCCTGGAGCGCAAGCCCCGGGACAACTAACTATGGCTACACCTTC.

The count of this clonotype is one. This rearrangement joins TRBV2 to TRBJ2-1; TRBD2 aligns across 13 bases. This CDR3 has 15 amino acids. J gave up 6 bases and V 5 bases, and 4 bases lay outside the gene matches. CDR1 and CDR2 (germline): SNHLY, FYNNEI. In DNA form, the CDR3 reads TGTGCCAGCAGTAGGACTAGCGGGAGAGGCAATGAGCAGTTCTTC. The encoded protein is CASSRTSGRGNEQFF.

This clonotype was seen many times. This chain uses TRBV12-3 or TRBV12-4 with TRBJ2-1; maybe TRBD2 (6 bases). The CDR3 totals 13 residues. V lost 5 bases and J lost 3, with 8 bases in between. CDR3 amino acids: CASSRGLYNEQFF. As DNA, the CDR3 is TGTGCCAGCAGTCGGGGACTCTACAATGAGCAGTTCTTC.